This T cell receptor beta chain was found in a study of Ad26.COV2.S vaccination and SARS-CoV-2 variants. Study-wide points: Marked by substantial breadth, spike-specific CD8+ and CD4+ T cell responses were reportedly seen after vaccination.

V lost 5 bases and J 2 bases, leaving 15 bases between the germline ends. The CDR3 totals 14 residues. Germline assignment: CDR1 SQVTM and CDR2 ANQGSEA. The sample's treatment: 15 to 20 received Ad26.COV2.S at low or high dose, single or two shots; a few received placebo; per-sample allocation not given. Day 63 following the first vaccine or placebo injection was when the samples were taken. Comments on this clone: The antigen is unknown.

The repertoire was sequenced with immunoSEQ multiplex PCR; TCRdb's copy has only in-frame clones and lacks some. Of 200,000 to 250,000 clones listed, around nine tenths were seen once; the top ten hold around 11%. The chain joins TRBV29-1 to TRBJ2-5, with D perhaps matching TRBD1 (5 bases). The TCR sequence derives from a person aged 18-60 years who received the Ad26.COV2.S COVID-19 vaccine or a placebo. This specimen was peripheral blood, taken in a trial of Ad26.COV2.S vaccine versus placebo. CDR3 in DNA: TGCAGCGTTATGGACATCTTGGGGCAAGAGACCCAGTACTTC. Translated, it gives CSVMDILGQETQYF.